These 29 T cell receptor beta chains were sequenced from one sample in a study of blood T cell repertoires in COVID-19. Here immunoSEQ multiplex PCR was the method, and the copy in TCRdb shows in-frame clones only, minus some. Of more than 350,000 clones in the sample, more than 70% were seen once. Material for sequencing was PBMCs or T cells enriched from blood (not recorded which). The source is a young woman who had been exposed to COVID-19.

This clone showed up just a few times. The chain joins TRBV9 to TRBJ1-2; D unresolved. The CDR3 sequence is 13 residues long. V was clipped by 0 bases and J by 2 bases, with 5 bases between them. The germline V gene encodes CDR1 SGDLS and CDR2 YYNGEE. The CDR3 region has the DNA TGTGCCAGCAGCGTAGCGGGGAACTATGGCTACACCTTC. This gives the protein CASSVAGNYGYTF.

V gene TRBV7-6 combines with J gene TRBJ2-1, with TRBD2 matching 10 bases. Unmatched junction bases numbered 5, after V lost 2 bases and J lost 7 bases. This CDR3 spans 15 amino acids. Germline V gives CDR1 SGHVS, CDR2 FNYEAQ. Here the CDR3 reads CASSLSAGGVNEQFF. CDR3 DNA sequence: TGTGCCAGCAGCTTATCAGCGGGGGGGGTTAATGAGCAGTTCTTC.

This chain joins TRBV7-9 and TRBJ2-1; D not resolved. The germline CDR1 and CDR2 sequences are SEHNR and FQNEAQ (reference sequence). Trimming took off 2 bases at V and 8 bases at J, with 7 bases between the two ends. The CDR3 is 12 amino acids. This chain's CDR3 is CASSLSTDEQFF. DNA for the CDR3: TGTGCCAGCAGCTTAAGCACGGATGAGCAGTTCTTC.

The DNA of the CDR3 is TGTGCCAGCGGCTCCGGGTTGCTAGCGGCCTACAATGAGCAGTTCTTC. This codes for CASGSGLLAAYNEQFF. The V gene is TRBV3-1 (or the pseudogene TRBV3-2), the J gene TRBJ2-1; 7 bases agree with TRBD2. The CDR3 contains 16 residues. Germline assignment: CDR1 LGHDT and CDR2 YNNKEL (reference sequence). Trimming removed 8 bases from V and 2 bases from J; junction bases left unmatched: 12.

The CDR3 DNA reads as TGTGCCAGCAGCCAAGATCTTCTCAGGGCTAATTCACCCCTCCACTTT. Its protein is CASSQDLLRANSPLHF. The chain uses TRBV3-1 (or the pseudogene TRBV3-2) and TRBJ1-6; a possible D gene is TRBD1 (5 bases). CDR3 length: 16 residues. Germline CDR1 reads LGHDT; CDR2 reads YNNKEL (reference sequence). Trimming removed 0 bases at V and 6 bases at J, with 12 bases between.

The rearrangement uses TRBV3-1 (or the pseudogene TRBV3-2) and TRBJ2-1; no clear D. The V end was cut by 3 bases, the J end by 4 bases, with 16 bases between. CDR1 and CDR2 (germline): LGHDT, YNNKEL (reference sequence). This CDR3 contains 16 residues. The CDR3 DNA follows: TGTGCCAGCAGCCATAGCTTAAGCCTCTCGTACAATGAGCAGTTCTTC. Its protein product is CASSHSLSLSYNEQFF.

In this sample, this clone turned up a few times. The V gene is TRBV7-8, the J gene TRBJ1-4; maybe TRBD1 (6 bases). V gave up 4 bases and J gave up 2 bases, with 11 bases separating them. The germline gives CDR1 SGHVS, CDR2 FQNEAQ. The length of the CDR3 is 15 residues. The CDR3, as DNA: TGTGCCAGCAGCTCCTACAGGGCGACTAATGAAAAACTGTTTTTT. It encodes CASSSYRATNEKLFF. Together with reference TRBV7-8 and TRBJ1-4, the CDR3 gives the full variable domain: GAGVSQSPRYKVAKRGQDVALRCDPISGHVSLFWYQQALGQGPEFLTYFQNEAQLDKSGLPSDRFFAERPEGSVSTLKIQRTQQEDSAVYLCASSSYRATNEKLFFGSGTQLSVL.

V and J are TRBV9 and TRBJ1-4, with a tentative D call TRBD1 (6 bases). V lost 3 bases and J lost 8, with 17 bases in between. The CDR3 is 15 amino acids. Germline assignment: CDR1 SGDLS and CDR2 YYNGEE. CDR3 sequence: CASSAKGEGNEKLFF. Written as DNA, the CDR3 is TGTGCCAGCAGCGCAAAGGGGGAAGGGAACGAAAAACTGTTTTTT.

V is TRBV6-1 and J is TRBJ2-6, with D maybe TRBD1 (6 bases). With 4 bases removed from V and 3 bases from J, the gap between germline ends came to 13 bases. CDR3 size: 16 residues. In germline, CDR1 is MNHNS, CDR2 SASEGT. CDR3 sequence (DNA): TGTGCCAGCAGTGGAACAGGGTCTGATGGGGCCAACGTCCTGACTTTC. Translating gives CASSGTGSDGANVLTF.

CDR3: CASSLDDRVSYNEQFF. The CDR3 coding sequence is TGCGCCAGCAGCTTGGACGACAGGGTGTCCTACAATGAGCAGTTCTTC. This sequence joins TRBV5-1 and TRBJ2-1; TRBD1 aligns across 7 bases. The CDR3 has 16 amino acids. Germline V lookup: CDR1 SGHRS, CDR2 YFSETQ. Losses at the gene ends were 0 bases for V and 1 base for J; bases not matched to a gene: 4.

The chain recombines TRBV6-2 or TRBV6-3 with TRBJ2-2; 7 positions agree with TRBD1. V trimming: 2 bases; J trimming: 0 bases; junction bases outside the gene matches: 6. From germline, CDR1 is MNHEY and CDR2 SVGEGT. This CDR3 comprises 17 residues. The CDR3 loop is CASSYPTGTANTGELFF. CDR3 in DNA: TGTGCCAGCAGTTACCCCACCGGGACAGCGAACACCGGGGAGCTGTTTTTT.

V and J are TRBV7-2 and TRBJ1-1; D is ambiguous. The germline V gene has CDR1 SGHTA and CDR2 FQGNSA. The V gene lost 5 bases and the J gene lost 0 bases, with 10 bases spanning the gap. The CDR3 extends over 14 amino acids. The DNA for the CDR3 is TGTGCCAGCAGCCAAGACGGGGTGAACACTGAAGCTTTCTTT. Its protein product is CASSQDGVNTEAFF. Together with reference TRBV7-2 and TRBJ1-1, the CDR3 gives the full variable domain: GAGVSQSPSNKVTEKGKDVELRCDPISGHTALYWYRQSLGQGLEFLIYFQGNSAPDKSGLPSDRFSAERTGGSVSTLTIQRTQQEDSAVYLCASSQDGVNTEAFFGQGTRLTVV.

This clone showed up just a few times. J is TRBJ1-6 and V is TRBV28; 9 positions match TRBD1. V gave up 5 bases and J gave up 9 bases; unmatched junction bases: 5. CDR3 size: 14 residues. Germline CDR1 is MDHEN and CDR2 is SYDVKM. CDR3 DNA sequence: TGTGCCAGCAGTCCCCCGGACAGGGGTTCACCCCTCCACTTT. Its translation is CASSPPDRGSPLHF.

This sequence joins TRBV28 and TRBJ2-7; 10 bases agree with TRBD1. The CDR3 length is 14 residues. Germline V gives CDR1 MDHEN, CDR2 SYDVKM. The V gene end was trimmed by 6 bases and the J gene end by 2 bases; junction bases not matched to a gene: 4. The CDR3 nucleotides read TGTGCCAGCAGGGGGACAGGGGTGACCTACGAGCAGTACTTC. This encodes CASRGTGVTYEQYF.

V and J are TRBV6-5 and TRBJ2-7, with 8 positions matching TRBD1. V lost 2 bases to trimming and J lost 4 bases; unmatched junction nucleotides: 4. Germline V gene lookup returns CDR1 MNHEY and CDR2 SVGAGI. The CDR3 is 14 amino acids. The CDR3, as DNA: TGTGCCAGCAGTTACCTAAGACAGGGGTACGAGCAGTACTTC. It codes for CASSYLRQGYEQYF.

The V gene is TRBV6-1, the J gene TRBJ2-6, with D maybe TRBD1 (6 bases). Trimming left V 3 bases short and J 2 bases short, with 8 bases between. CDR1 and CDR2 (germline): MNHNS, SASEGT. The CDR3 runs to 15 residues. Here the CDR3 DNA reads TGTGCCAGCAGTGACAGGGGTACTGGGGCCAACGTCCTGACTTTC. It encodes CASSDRGTGANVLTF.

V is TRBV7-2 and J is TRBJ2-7; 9 bases map to TRBD2. This CDR3 is built from 16 residues. CDR1 SGHTA and CDR2 FQGNSA come from the germline V gene. Germline trimming cut 5 bases from V and 2 bases from J; bases unmatched to any gene: 10. In DNA form, the CDR3 reads TGTGCCAGCAGCCCGCTACCGACTAGCGGACCCTACGAGCAGTACTTC. It yields the protein CASSPLPTSGPYEQYF.

V gene TRBV28 combines with J gene TRBJ1-2; the D gene is possibly TRBD1 (6 bases). The CDR3 is 14 residues long. Germline loops: CDR1 MDHEN, CDR2 SYDVKM. Between the trimmed V and J ends, which lost 6 bases and 4 bases, there was a span of 15 bases. CDR3 coding DNA: TGTGCCAGCAGACACGGACAGCCACCCTATGGCTACACCTTC. This translates into CASRHGQPPYGYTF.

V gene TRBV6-2 or TRBV6-3 combines with J gene TRBJ2-1; a possible D gene is TRBD1 (6 bases). Germline lookup yields CDR1 MNHEY and CDR2 SVGEGT. The CDR3 sequence is 14 residues long. The V and J ends lost 1 base and 7 bases respectively, with 11 bases between them. The CDR3 DNA reads TGTGCCAGCAGTTACTTGACAGGCCAAAATGAGCAGTTCTTC. Encoded protein: CASSYLTGQNEQFF.

V and J are TRBV5-4 and TRBJ2-1, with D perhaps TRBD2 (6 bases). The germline gives CDR1 SGHNT, CDR2 YYREEE (reference sequence). The CDR3 contains 16 residues. V dropped 3 bases and J dropped 3 bases, with 16 bases sitting between them. CDR3 DNA: TGTGCCAGCAGCTCCGAGCCTAGCGTGATCTACAATGAGCAGTTCTTC. Its protein is CASSSEPSVIYNEQFF.

The J gene is TRBJ2-5, the V gene TRBV7-2, with 11 nucleotides matching TRBD2. The CDR3 spans 15 residues. Germline trimming cut 4 bases from V and 5 bases from J; bases unmatched to any gene: 6. Germline CDR1 reads SGHTA; CDR2 reads FQGNSA. CDR3 sequence reads: CASSSGLAGRETQYF. CDR3 nucleotides: TGTGCCAGCAGCTCCGGACTAGCGGGCCGGGAGACCCAGTACTTC.

The chain has TRBV13 and TRBJ1-1; D gene uncertain. Germline CDR1 and CDR2: PRHDT and FYEKMQ (reference sequence). V shed 5 bases and J shed 2 bases, with 12 bases lying between them. There are 14 residues in the CDR3. In nucleotides, the CDR3 is TGTGCCAGCAGCCCGCGGCGGAGTAACACTGAAGCTTTCTTT. It codes for CASSPRRSNTEAFF.

The chain has TRBV10-3 and TRBJ1-6; TRBD1 agrees at 9 bases. CDR3 size: 13 residues. The germline V gene has CDR1 ENHRY and CDR2 SYGVKD. V dropped 6 bases and J dropped 7; count of bases not matched to a gene: 1. The CDR3 DNA reads TGTGCCATCAGACAGGGGGCAAATTCACCCCTCCACTTT. Amino acid sequence: CAIRQGANSPLHF.

This clone has a handful of counts. This chain links TRBV25-1 with TRBJ1-6; D is possibly TRBD1 (6 bases). Deletions cut 4 bases from V and 7 bases from J, with 14 bases between. In germline, CDR1 is MGHDK, CDR2 SYGVNS. The CDR3 runs to 15 residues. Written as DNA, the CDR3 is TGTGCCAGCAGTGCATCTGGACAGTACAATTCACCCCTCCACTTT. Translating gives CASSASGQYNSPLHF.

The V and J genes are TRBV4-2 and TRBJ2-1, with 9 bases lining up with TRBD2. The J segment lost 2 bases and the V segment lost 2 bases, leaving 4 bases of the junction unmatched. This CDR3 region has 16 residues. Germline CDR1 LGHNA, CDR2 YNFKEQ. The CDR3 is CASSQSGLAAYNEQFF. The CDR3, as DNA: TGTGCCAGCAGCCAATCGGGACTAGCAGCCTACAATGAGCAGTTCTTC.

The chain recombines TRBV27 with TRBJ1-1; tentative D call: TRBD1 (6 bases). The ends were cut back, 6 bases at V and 6 bases at J, with 8 bases in the middle. This CDR3 spans 11 amino acids. Germline V gene lookup returns CDR1 MNHEY and CDR2 SMNVEV (reference sequence). CDR3 in DNA: TGTGCCAGCAGCAGGGGTGCTGAAGCTTTCTTT. It specifies CASSRGAEAFF.

V is TRBV28 and J is TRBJ2-7; D gene unclear. Germline CDR1 is MDHEN and CDR2 is SYDVKM. V lost 7 bases and J 0 bases, leaving 13 bases between the germline ends. The CDR3 loop spans 14 amino acids. This CDR3 reads CASTFTSRSYEQYF. The DNA of the CDR3 is TGTGCCAGCACCTTTACTTCCCGCTCCTACGAGCAGTACTTC.

This chain connects TRBV20-1 to TRBJ2-5; tentative D call: TRBD1 (5 bases). V lost 3 bases to trimming and J lost 2 bases, with 10 bases between them. CDR1 and CDR2 (germline): DFQATT, SNEGSKA (reference sequence). CDR3 length: 13 amino acids. This CDR3 is CSASRGSQETQYF. In DNA, the CDR3 is TGCAGTGCTAGTAGGGGTTCACAAGAGACCCAGTACTTC.

This chain uses TRBV6-1 with TRBJ2-1; a weak D match, TRBD2 (6 bases). The V gene lost 3 bases and the J gene lost 4 bases, with 13 bases spanning the gap. Germline V gene sequence: CDR1 MNHNS, CDR2 SASEGT. The CDR3 length is 15 residues. DNA of the CDR3: TGTGCCAGCAGTGACAAACCGGGGACTTACAATGAGCAGTTCTTC. Amino acid sequence: CASSDKPGTYNEQFF.